This TCR beta chain comes out of a study of tumor and adjacent non-tumor tissue in lung cancer. Between the trimmed V and J ends, which lost 2 bases and 0 bases, there was a span of 5 bases. The CDR3 contains 14 residues. Per germline, CDR1 MNHEY and CDR2 SVGEGT. The library came from three nested PCR rounds adapted from ARM-PCR protocols. Via MiXCR, TCRdb re-called the multiplex PCR reads, giving one row per CDR3 protein. The table has some 120,000 distinct CDR3 sequences, 66% seen once. There are many counts of this clonotype. No cell sorting was done before RNA was extracted from the tissue. The TCR was taken from a man aged 25-45 years with non-small cell lung cancer. Sequenced material: lung tumor tissue. The J gene is TRBJ2-4, the V gene TRBV6-2 or TRBV6-3; D is unclear. CDR3 loop: CASSYVGAKNIQYF. CDR3 sequence (DNA): TGTGCCAGCAGTTACGTTGGAGCCAAAAACATTCAGTACTTC.